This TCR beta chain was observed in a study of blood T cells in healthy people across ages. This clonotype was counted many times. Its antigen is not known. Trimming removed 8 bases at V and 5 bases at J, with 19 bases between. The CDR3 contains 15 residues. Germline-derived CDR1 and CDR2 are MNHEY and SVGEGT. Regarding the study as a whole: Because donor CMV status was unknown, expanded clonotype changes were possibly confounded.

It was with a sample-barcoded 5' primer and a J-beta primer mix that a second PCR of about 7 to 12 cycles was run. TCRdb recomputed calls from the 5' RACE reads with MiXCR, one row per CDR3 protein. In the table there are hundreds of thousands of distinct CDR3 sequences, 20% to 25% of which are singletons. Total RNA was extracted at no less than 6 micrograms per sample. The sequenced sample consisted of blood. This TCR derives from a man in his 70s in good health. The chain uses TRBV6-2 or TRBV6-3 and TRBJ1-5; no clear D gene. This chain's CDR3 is CASSGRGKGYQPQHF. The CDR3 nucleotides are TGTGCCAGCTCCGGACGGGGAAAGGGCTATCAGCCCCAGCATTTT.